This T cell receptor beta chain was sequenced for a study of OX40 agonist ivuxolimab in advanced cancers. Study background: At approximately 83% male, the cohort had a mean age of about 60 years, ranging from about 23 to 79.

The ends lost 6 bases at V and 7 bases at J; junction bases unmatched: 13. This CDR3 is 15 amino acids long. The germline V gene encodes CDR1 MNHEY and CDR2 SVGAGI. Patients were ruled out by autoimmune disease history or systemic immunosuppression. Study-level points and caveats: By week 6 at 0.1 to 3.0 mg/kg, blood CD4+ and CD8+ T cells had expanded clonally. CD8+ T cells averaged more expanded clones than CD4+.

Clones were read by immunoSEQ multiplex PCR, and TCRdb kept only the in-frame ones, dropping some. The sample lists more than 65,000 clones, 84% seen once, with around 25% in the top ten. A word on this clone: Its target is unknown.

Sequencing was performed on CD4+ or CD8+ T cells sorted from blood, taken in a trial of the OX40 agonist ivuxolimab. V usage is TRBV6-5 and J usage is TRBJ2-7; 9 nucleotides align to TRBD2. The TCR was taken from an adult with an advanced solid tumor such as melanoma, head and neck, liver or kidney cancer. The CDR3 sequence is CASRAPSGRTGEQYF. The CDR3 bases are TGTGCCAGCAGGGCTCCGAGCGGGAGGACTGGGGAGCAGTACTTC.